This T cell receptor beta chain originates from a study of blood T cell repertoires in COVID-19 (dated by TCRdb to the early 2020s). About the investigation overall: Collaborator samples came from the United States, Italy and Spain and covered acute and convalescent phases of COVID-19. The material from the prospective study consisted of cDNA or gDNA derived from T cells, B-cell-depleted T cells, or PBMCs. Where available, HLA class I and class II types were obtained from metadata supplied by the sample provider rather than from assay-based typing. The dataset comprised deeply sampled blood TCRbeta repertoires from subjects exposed to, actively infected with, or recovered from COVID-19. Samples were obtained from the ongoing ImmuneRACE study (first 160 participants) and from over 1,000 subjects provided by 6 global collaborators. A freely available public database, intended as a resource for researchers studying the immune response to SARS-CoV-2, is where the repertoires were released. Nearly every sample came with metadata listing a de-identified subject ID, COVID-19 status, age in years and sex.

The immunoSEQ Assay, a bias-controlled multiplex PCR, was used to amplify TCRbeta CDR3 regions from genomic DNA. The paper's processing steps were these. Within the assay, amplification of reference gene primers was used to estimate how many nucleated cells each sample contained. To quantify the absolute abundance of each unique TCRbeta CDR3 rearrangement, sequence reads were collapsed and filtered. For each sample, productive Simpson clonality was calculated as the square root of Simpson's diversity index over productive rearrangements. TCRdb stores this immuneACCESS table with in-frame sequences only. Part of the clones is absent; in the studies checked, under half of the shortfall reflects unresolved V genes, and no reason is known for the rest. The V and J calls and the clone size are those of that table, but D and trimming were determined from the DNA. The table for this sample lists 200,000 to 300,000 clones; around 90% of them were counted only once. In total, the top ten clones hold around 0.83% of the sample.

The V end loses 8 bases and the J end loses 6 bases, and a stretch of 17 bases separates them. Including the terminal cysteine and phenylalanine, the CDR3 comprises 13 residues. Just the 39-base CDR3 DNA is kept, in frame starting at base 1. Broad study findings and their caveats: The amount of clinical and demographic metadata varied by source and participant and was provided uncurated.

Of note for this clone: Its antigen remains unidentified. No much larger clone exists at a distance of one base, and base qualities are not known.

One collaborating source in Seattle enrolled patients during active infection and followed them longitudinally through the course of disease. Whole blood was collected in K2EDTA tubes by collaborating institutions according to the institutions' own protocols. Collaborator samples were shipped for TCRbeta analysis as frozen whole blood, isolated PBMCs, or DNA extracted from either sample type. This chain is built from TRBV5-3 and TRBJ1-2; TRBD1 is possibly the D segment (6 matching bases). TRBV5-3 is sorted into the ORF group, with uncertain function. Sample: peripheral blood. The sequence derives from a man in his thirties or forties with COVID-19, enrolled during active disease. The DNA sequence is TGTGCCAGGGTCGGACAGACCTTCAATGGCTACACCTTC. Translated, it gives CARVGQTFNGYTF.